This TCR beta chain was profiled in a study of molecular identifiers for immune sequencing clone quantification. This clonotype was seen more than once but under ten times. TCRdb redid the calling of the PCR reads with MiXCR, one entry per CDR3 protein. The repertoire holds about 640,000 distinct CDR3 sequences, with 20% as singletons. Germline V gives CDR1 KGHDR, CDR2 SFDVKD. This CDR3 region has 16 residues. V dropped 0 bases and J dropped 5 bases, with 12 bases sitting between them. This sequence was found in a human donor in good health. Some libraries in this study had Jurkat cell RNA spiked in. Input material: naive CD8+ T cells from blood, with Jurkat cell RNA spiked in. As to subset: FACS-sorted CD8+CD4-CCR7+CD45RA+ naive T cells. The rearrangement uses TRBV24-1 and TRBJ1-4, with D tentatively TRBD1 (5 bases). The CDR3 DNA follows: TGTGCCACCAGTGATTTGCCCCGGGACGGAAATGAAAAACTGTTTTTT. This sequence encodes CATSDLPRDGNEKLFF.